The clone carrying this T cell receptor (beta chain) was picked up a small number of times. The sample comes from a study of blood T cell repertoires in COVID-19. Study in general: T cells, B-cell-depleted T cells, or PBMCs provided the cDNA or gDNA that served as material.

Authors' processing steps: How many nucleated cells were present was estimated from reference gene primer amplification. Clones were sequenced by immunoSEQ multiplex PCR, and TCRdb holds only the in-frame ones, with some missing. V, J and clone size are taken as reported in that table, and D and trimming were inferred from the DNA itself. This sample yields 70,000 to 90,000 clones, of which 78% are seen a single time; about 16% belongs to the top ten. The CDR3 totals 17 residues. J is TRBJ2-5 and V is TRBV21-1; the table's D call TRBD2 went unverified against the DNA. TRBV21-1 is listed as a pseudogene. The receptor was isolated from a human donor in a cohort sampled during active COVID-19. The sequenced material came from peripheral blood. CDR3 loop: CASPRLGDSGVQETQYF. CDR3 in DNA: TGTGCCAGCCCCCGGCTAGGAGATAGCGGGGTACAAGAGACCCAGTACTTC.